This TCR beta chain was captured in a study of graft-versus-host responses after intestinal transplantation. Study context: Recipients obtained multivisceral, liver-intestinal, or isolated intestinal transplants. All of the recipients had induction that used anti-thymocyte globulin, then tacrolimus and steroids for 2 to 3 years. Findings of the study overall: Analysis identified GvH clones in recipient marrow, with some appearing first in ileum or blood.

On this clone itself: Its antigen is not known.

Germline CDR1 reads SGHRS; CDR2 reads YFSETQ. Trimming removed 7 bases from V and 2 bases from J, with 21 bases in between. The CDR3 spans 16 residues. Data came from immunoSEQ multiplex PCR; TCRdb stores just in-frame clones and leaves some out. The table includes about 92,000 clones, 85% to 95% detected once. This sequence originates from a human donor who received an intestinal transplant. The chain employs TRBV5-1 and TRBJ2-5, with D perhaps TRBD1 (5 bases). Material: unstimulated CD8+ T cells sorted from spleen or lymph node cells, obtained before intestinal transplant. This chain's CDR3 is CASATWATVGQETQYF. The CDR3 DNA sequence: TGCGCCAGCGCCACGTGGGCGACAGTTGGACAAGAGACCCAGTACTTC.